Detailed here is one T cell receptor (beta chain). Its antigen is unidentified. Profiled with immunoSEQ multiplex PCR; TCRdb holds only in-frame clones, not every one. The sample carries fewer than 100,000 clones, 87% recorded once. The sample is drawn from a study of T cell responses to AZD1222 COVID-19 vaccine. Second-dose intervals near 4 or 12 weeks were combined. Study outcomes and limitations: Donor demographics were predominantly white British with a female majority; clonal diversity may be underestimated.

V was shortened by 4 bases and J by 5 bases, with 7 bases between the two germline ends. Germline loops: CDR1 LGHDT, CDR2 YNNKEL (reference sequence). The CDR3 contains 12 residues. This clonotype was obtained from an adult who received the AZD1222 COVID-19 vaccine. The specimen was peripheral blood, collected 28 days after the second AZD1222 dose. J is TRBJ2-3 and V is TRBV3-1 (or the pseudogene TRBV3-2); D is uncertain. DNA for the CDR3: TGTGCCAGCAGCCGTTCGGAAGATACGCAGTATTTT. It encodes CASSRSEDTQYF.